This T cell receptor beta chain came from a study of T-cell reconstitution after alpha-beta-depleted transplantation in children. TCRbeta library preparation incorporated unique molecular identifiers. Each CDR3 protein gets one entry after TCRdb re-called the PCR reads with MiXCR. The sample lists 200,000 to 250,000 distinct CDR3 sequences; around 9.9% were seen once. V lost 5 bases, J lost 2 bases, and 16 bases lay in between. Germline V lookup: CDR1 DFQATT, CDR2 SNEGSKA (reference sequence). CDR3 length: 14 amino acids. The source is a child under three years old with acute myeloid leukemia, due to receive a stem cell transplant. The gene calls are TRBV20-1 and TRBJ2-7; no definite D call. The specimen comprised PBMCs, sampled before TCRalphabeta/CD19-depleted stem cell transplant. As DNA, the CDR3 is TGCAGTGCTTCTGGCTGGGGTAGGGCCTACGAGCAGTACTTC. Its translation is CSASGWGRAYEQYF.